Sequencing of this T cell receptor (beta chain) was carried out in a study of cytomegalovirus exposure and HLA in healthy donors. Study results and limitations: A later analysis linked a missense variant in DCLRE1C to the trimming of TCR beta V and J genes. Researchers counted around 180 TCR beta chains as cytomegalovirus-associated. In vitro confirmation showed three CMV-associated chains to be CMV antigen specific.

Comment on this clone: Its antigen is not identified.

Per germline, CDR1 SGHAT and CDR2 FQNNGV. With 5 bases clipped from V and 3 bases from J, the junction kept 3 bases outside the gene matches. The CDR3 sequence is 15 residues long. The study ran its PCR with 60 Vbeta and 13 Jbeta primers. Here immunoSEQ multiplex PCR was the method, and the copy in TCRdb shows in-frame clones only, minus some. The profile shows over 150,000 clones, less than 85% of them singletons. Sequenced input: PBMCs. The clonotype originates from a girl between 10 and 17 years old in good health and CMV-seropositive. The rearrangement joins TRBV11-2 to TRBJ2-2; 10 bases are shared with TRBD1. This chain's CDR3 is CASSHGTGDTGELFF. CDR3 sequence (DNA): TGTGCCAGCAGCCATGGGACAGGGGACACCGGGGAGCTGTTTTTT.